This T cell receptor beta chain emerged from a study of blood T cell repertoires in COVID-19. Study overall: Spain, Italy and the United States supplied samples that represented acute and convalescent COVID-19.

Profiling relied on immunoSEQ multiplex PCR, and the TCRdb table lists in-frame clones only, not all of them. The sample contains about 240,000 clones, approximately 84% of which appear only once. The V end lost 6 bases, the J end lost 7 bases, and 13 bases lay between the germline ends. The germline V gene has CDR1 ENHRY and CDR2 SYGVKD. CDR3 size: 14 residues. Enrollees, roughly 18 to 89 years old, lived in about two dozen US areas. The J gene is TRBJ1-6, the V gene TRBV10-3; D call uncertain. This receptor was identified in a woman in her thirties or forties with acute COVID-19. The specimen sequenced was PBMCs or T cells enriched from blood (not recorded which). The DNA of the CDR3 is TGTGCCATCAGGTTCGAGGCGGGAAATTCACCCCTCCACTTT. It encodes CAIRFEAGNSPLHF.